These 9 T cell receptor beta chains came from one sample sequenced in a study of post-analysis software for immune sequencing data. The study, taken as a whole, reports: In patients, about 5 TRBV segments were more frequent than in controls, with TRBV5-6, TRBV5-1 and TRBV20-1 among them.

Unique molecular identifiers were present in the TCR beta cDNA libraries. TCRdb used MiXCR to reprocess the PCR reads, holding one entry per CDR3 protein. This sample has more than 500,000 distinct CDR3 sequences; 30% to 40% occur once, and the top ten carry approximately 6%. Their antigens are not known. The specimen was blood. The origin of the receptors is a girl under 18 with multiple sclerosis.

This chain connects TRBV4-1 to TRBJ2-7, with TRBD1 matching 8 bases. The V segment lost 1 base and the J segment 2 bases; nucleotides outside the gene matches: 7. Germline loops: CDR1 MGHRA, CDR2 YSYEKL. There are 16 residues in the CDR3. CDR3 nucleotide sequence: TGCGCCAGCAGCCAAGTACTTGGGACAGGAACCTACGAGCAGTACTTC. Translated, it gives CASSQVLGTGTYEQYF.

The chain combines TRBV7-9 with TRBJ2-5; 9 bases fit TRBD2. The CDR3 is 17 residues long. Losses at the gene ends were 1 base for V and 5 bases for J; bases not matched to a gene: 11. The V gene's germline CDR1 is SEHNR and CDR2 FQNEAQ (reference sequence). CDR3 region: CASSLGASGAERETQYF. The CDR3 DNA reads TGTGCCAGCAGCTTAGGCGCTAGCGGGGCCGAGAGGGAGACCCAGTACTTC.

This chain joins TRBV7-9 and TRBJ2-5, with a possible D match to TRBD1 (8 bases). This CDR3 has 14 residues. The ends were cut back, 5 bases at V and 5 bases at J, with 15 bases in the middle. The germline CDR1 and CDR2 sequences are SEHNR and FQNEAQ (reference sequence). In nucleotides, the CDR3 is TGTGCCAGCAGCCATGGACAGGGAGGGGAGACCCAGTACTTC. Its protein is CASSHGQGGETQYF. Using reference TRBV7-9 and TRBJ2-5 for the parts outside the CDR3, the full variable domain is DTGVSQNPRHKITKRGQNVTFRCDPISEHNRLYWYRQTLGQGPEFLTYFQNEAQLEKSRLLSDRFSAERPKGSFSTLEIQRTEQGDSAMYLCASSHGQGGETQYFGPGTRLLVL.

The sample holds many counts of this clonotype. The chain joins TRBV29-1 to TRBJ2-3; a possible D gene is TRBD1 (7 bases). Germline CDR1 and CDR2: SQVTM and ANQGSEA. Trimming removed 3 bases from V and 9 bases from J, with 13 bases in between. The CDR3 extends over 12 amino acids. CDR3: CSVDAGGNTQYF. The CDR3 DNA is TGCAGCGTTGATGCAGGGGGGAACACGCAGTATTTT.

In the case of this clonotype: The junction differs from germline at one of its ends, possibly a read error. The V call is TRBV5-1, the J call TRBJ2-1; D remains ambiguous. Germline CDR1 and CDR2: SGHRS and YFSETQ. This CDR3 contains 13 residues. In nucleotides, the CDR3 is TGCGCCAGCAGCTTTTCCGTCTACAATGAGCGGTTCTTC. Translated, it gives CASSFSVYNERFF.

This clonotype was found many times. The chain links TRBV4-1 to TRBJ2-1, with 11 bases that match TRBD2. Trimming took 0 bases from V and 10 from J; bases not matched to a gene: 5. Germline assignment: CDR1 MGHRA and CDR2 YSYEKL. The CDR3 extends over 15 amino acids. The DNA of the CDR3 is TGCGCCAGCAGCCAAGATAAACTAGCGGGGGACGAGCAGTTCTTC. This codes for CASSQDKLAGDEQFF.

This chain joins TRBV9 and TRBJ2-6, with 9 bases matching TRBD2. V shed 1 base, J shed 3 bases, and the junction held 17 bases outside the gene matches. This CDR3 region has 21 residues. The germline CDR1 and CDR2 sequences are SGDLS and YYNGEE. The DNA of the CDR3 is TGTGCCAGCAGCGTAATGGGTAGCGGGGGCCTGATTTCTCGTGGGGCCAACGTCCTGACTTTC. Translating it yields CASSVMGSGGLISRGANVLTF.

The chain recombines TRBV7-9 with TRBJ1-5; 12 bases agree with TRBD1. V was clipped by 5 bases and J by 3 bases; unmatched bases: 5. The CDR3 spans 16 residues. CDR1 is SEHNR and CDR2 is FQNEAQ in the germline V gene (reference sequence). In DNA, the CDR3 is TGTGCCAGCAGCCCCGGGACAGGGGGCCCCAATCAGCCCCAGCATTTT. Translation gives CASSPGTGGPNQPQHF.

The gene calls are TRBV3-1 and TRBJ2-4, with D unclear. The CDR3 is 18 amino acids. CDR1 is LGHDT, CDR2 YNNKEL, per germline (reference sequence). V lost 4 bases and J lost 0, with 19 bases in between. The CDR3 DNA reads TGTGCCAGCAGCCGGGCGAACGGCCGAAGACTAGCCAAAAACATTCAGTACTTC. It specifies CASSRANGRRLAKNIQYF.